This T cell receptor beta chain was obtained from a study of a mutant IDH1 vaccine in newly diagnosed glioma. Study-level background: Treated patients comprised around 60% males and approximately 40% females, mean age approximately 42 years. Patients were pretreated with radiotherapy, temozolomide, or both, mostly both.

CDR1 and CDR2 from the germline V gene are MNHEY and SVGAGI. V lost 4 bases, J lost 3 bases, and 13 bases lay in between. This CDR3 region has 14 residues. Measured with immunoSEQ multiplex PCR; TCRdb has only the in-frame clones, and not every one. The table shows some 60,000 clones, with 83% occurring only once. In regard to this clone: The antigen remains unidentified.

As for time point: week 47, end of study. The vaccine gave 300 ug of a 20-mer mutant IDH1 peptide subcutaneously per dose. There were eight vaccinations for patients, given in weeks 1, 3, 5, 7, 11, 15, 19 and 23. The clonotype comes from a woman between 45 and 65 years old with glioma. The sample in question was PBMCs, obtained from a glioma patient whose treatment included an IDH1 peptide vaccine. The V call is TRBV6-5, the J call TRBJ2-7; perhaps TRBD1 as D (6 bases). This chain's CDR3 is CASSSRGNDYEQYF. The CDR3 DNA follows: TGTGCCAGCAGTTCAAGGGGGAATGACTACGAGCAGTACTTC.